Below are 26 T cell receptor beta chains sequenced from a single sample in a study of shared clonotypes between healthy human individuals. Profiling relied on immunoSEQ multiplex PCR, and the TCRdb table lists in-frame clones only, not all of them. The sample carries roughly 480,000 clones, 79% recorded once. The source material was PBMCs. Every receptor here comes from a middle-aged woman in good health. Some clones in this sample may be carry-over from other donors' samples.

This clone was seen a single time. A clone one base away is much larger, so this may be a read error. V gene TRBV11-2 combines with J gene TRBJ2-7; D is unclear. The CDR3 length is 12 residues. V was clipped by 6 bases and J by 0 bases, with 6 bases between them. The V gene's germline CDR1 is SGHAT and CDR2 FQNNGV. For the CDR3, the DNA is TGTGCCAGCAGTCGGAGCTCCTACGAGCAGTACTTC. Translation gives CASSRSSYEQYF. The complete variable domain, with remaining parts taken from reference TRBV11-2 and TRBJ2-7, reads EAGVAQSPRYKIIEKRQSVAFWCNPISGHATLYWYQQILGQGPKLLIQFQNNGVVDDSQLPKDRFSAERLKGVDSTLKIQPAKLEDSAVYLCASSRSSYEQYFGPGTRLTVT.

This clone has ten or more counts. V and J are TRBV29-1 and TRBJ2-5; D perhaps matches TRBD1 (6 bases). V shed 0 bases and J shed 1 base, with 9 bases lying between them. CDR1 is SQVTM, CDR2 ANQGSEA, per germline. This CDR3 spans 14 amino acids. CDR3 DNA: TGCAGCGTTGAAGAAGGGACAATCCAAGAGACCCAGTACTTC. Its translation is CSVEEGTIQETQYF.

This sequence joins TRBV27 and TRBJ2-7, with 12 bases that match TRBD2. J lost 3 bases, V lost 6 bases, and 6 bases had no gene match. CDR3 length: 15 amino acids. CDR1 is MNHEY and CDR2 is SMNVEV in the germline V gene (reference sequence). CDR3 region: CASRELLAGGYEQYF. The DNA for the CDR3 is TGTGCCAGCAGGGAACTACTAGCGGGGGGCTACGAGCAGTACTTC.

The gene calls are TRBV19 and TRBJ1-5; perhaps TRBD1 as D (5 bases). V lost 7 bases to trimming and J lost 2 bases, with 12 bases between them. The CDR3 covers 14 residues. Per germline, CDR1 LNHDA and CDR2 SQIVND (reference sequence). CDR3 in amino acids: CASNSRARNQPQHF. The CDR3 region has the DNA TGTGCCAGTAATAGCAGGGCTCGCAATCAGCCCCAGCATTTT. The whole variable domain, remainder taken from reference TRBV19 and TRBJ1-5, is DGGITQSPKYLFRKEGQNVTLSCEQNLNHDAMYWYRQDPGQGLRLIYYSQIVNDFQKGDIAEGYSVSREKKESFPLTVTSAQKNPTAFYLCASNSRARNQPQHFGDGTRLSIL.

The chain combines TRBV5-6 with TRBJ2-7, with 9 bases matching TRBD1. The CDR3 loop spans 14 amino acids. The germline V gene encodes CDR1 SGHDT and CDR2 YYEEEE. J lost 0 bases, V lost 6 bases, and 4 bases had no gene match. CDR3 region: CASTKDRGSYEQYF. In nucleotides, the CDR3 is TGTGCCAGCACCAAGGACAGGGGCTCCTACGAGCAGTACTTC. The variable domain in full, with the rest retrieved from reference TRBV5-6 and TRBJ2-7, is DAGVTQSPTHLIKTRGQQVTLRCSPKSGHDTVSWYQQALGQGPQFIFQYYEEEERQRGNFPDRFSGHQFPNYSSELNVNALLLGDSALYLCASTKDRGSYEQYFGPGTRLTVT.

The CDR3 DNA is TGTGCCAGCAGCCCCACGGGCCGCAATCAGCCCCAGCATTTT. This translates into CASSPTGRNQPQHF. This chain joins TRBV6-1 and TRBJ1-5; D unresolved. V lost 6 bases, J lost 2 bases, and 11 bases lay in between. The germline CDR1 and CDR2 sequences are MNHNS and SASEGT. This CDR3 region has 14 residues.

The chain couples TRBV6-1 to TRBJ2-7, with D hard to call. Germline V CDR1 and CDR2: MNHNS, SASEGT. V lost 5 bases and J lost 2, with 13 bases in between. CDR3 size: 14 residues. This chain's CDR3 is CASSPRPGPYEQYF. CDR3 in DNA: TGTGCCAGCAGTCCCCGTCCCGGACCCTACGAGCAGTACTTC.

The V and J genes are TRBV11-2 and TRBJ2-3; maybe TRBD2 (5 bases). Germline V gene data show CDR1 as SGHAT and CDR2 as FQNNGV. The CDR3 runs 16 residues. V was trimmed by 6 bases and J by 0 bases, leaving 16 bases between them. The CDR3 spells CASRLDGGPSTDTQYF. The CDR3 region has the DNA TGTGCCAGCAGGCTGGATGGCGGGCCTAGCACAGATACGCAGTATTTT.

The chain recombines TRBV5-1 with TRBJ2-3, with D perhaps TRBD2 (7 bases). The CDR3 has 16 amino acids. The germline V gene encodes CDR1 SGHRS and CDR2 YFSETQ. V lost 1 base and J lost 6, with 18 bases in between. CDR3 sequence: CASSLPGAGVSDTQYF. The CDR3 bases are TGCGCCAGCAGCTTGCCGGGGGCGGGAGTCTCTGATACGCAGTATTTT.

V is TRBV29-1 and J is TRBJ2-3; D gene ambiguous. Germline V gives CDR1 SQVTM, CDR2 ANQGSEA. The CDR3 spans 12 residues. The V end was cut by 7 bases, the J end by 4 bases, with 12 bases between. The chain's CDR3 is CSATFRADTQYF. In DNA, the CDR3 is TGCAGCGCGACATTTCGAGCAGATACGCAGTATTTT.

This chain connects TRBV28 to TRBJ2-7; D not resolved. This CDR3 comprises 16 residues. V shed 5 bases and J shed 4 bases, with 21 bases lying between them. CDR1 MDHEN and CDR2 SYDVKM come from the germline V gene. The CDR3 loop reads CASSPTARPVMYEQYF. The CDR3, as DNA: TGTGCCAGCAGTCCCACCGCCAGGCCGGTAATGTACGAGCAGTACTTC.

This clone was seen only once. A much larger clone is a single base away; this may be a read error. The V and J genes are TRBV5-8 and TRBJ2-5, with TRBD2 identical over 8 bases. Germline trimming cut 0 bases from V and 4 bases from J; bases unmatched to any gene: 8. CDR1 is SGHTS and CDR2 is YDEGEE in the germline V gene. The CDR3 is 16 residues long. The CDR3, as DNA: TGTGCCAGCAGCTTGGGGACTAGCAGGATGAGAGAGACCCAGTACTTC. It is translated as CASSLGTSRMRETQYF. The variable domain in full, with the rest retrieved from reference TRBV5-8 and TRBJ2-5, is EAGVTQSPTHLIKTRGQQATLRCSPISGHTSVYWYQQALGLGLQFLLWYDEGEERNRGNFPPRFSGRQFPNYSSELNVNALELEDSALYLCASSLGTSRMRETQYFGPGTRLLVL.

The gene calls are TRBV28 and TRBJ2-3; unclear D gene. The length of the CDR3 is 15 residues. V was clipped by 6 bases and J by 0 bases, with 13 bases between them. The V gene's germline CDR1 is MDHEN and CDR2 SYDVKM. This CDR3 is CASSPPASSTDTQYF. The CDR3 nucleotides read TGTGCCAGCAGCCCTCCTGCATCTAGCACAGATACGCAGTATTTT.

V usage is TRBV27 and J usage is TRBJ2-7, with TRBD2 matching over 9 bases. The CDR3 covers 17 residues. The V gene's germline CDR1 is MNHEY and CDR2 SMNVEV (reference sequence). With 5 bases clipped from V and 1 base from J, the junction kept 12 bases outside the gene matches. The CDR3 is CASSHLLGAGGSYEQYF. The CDR3 nucleotides are TGTGCCAGCAGTCACCTCCTTGGAGCGGGAGGTTCCTACGAGCAGTACTTC.

The CDR3 loop reads CAISESDTEAFF. The CDR3, as DNA: TGTGCCATCAGTGAGTCAGACACTGAAGCTTTCTTT. The rearrangement joins TRBV10-3 to TRBJ1-1; D not certain. Trimming shortened V by 0 bases and J by 3 bases, and 2 bases separated the two germline ends. The CDR3 contains 12 residues. CDR1 ENHRY and CDR2 SYGVKD come from the germline V gene.

V is TRBV7-2 and J is TRBJ1-2; D might be TRBD1 (5 bases). V lost 5 bases, J lost 4 bases, and 17 bases lay in between. Looked up from germline, CDR1 is SGHTA and CDR2 is FQGNSA. CDR3 size: 15 residues. CDR3 sequence: CASSQNSGVVYGYTF. Written as DNA, the CDR3 is TGTGCCAGCAGCCAGAACTCGGGGGTAGTCTATGGCTACACCTTC.

The chain recombines TRBV4-1 with TRBJ1-2, with D possibly being TRBD1 (5 bases). CDR3 length equals 13 residues. Trimming stripped 8 bases from V and 0 bases from J, with 10 bases between. Germline lookup yields CDR1 MGHRA and CDR2 YSYEKL. The CDR3 sequence: CASGTPPNYGYTF. As DNA, the CDR3 is TGCGCCAGCGGGACTCCTCCTAACTATGGCTACACCTTC.

In this sample, this clone turned up a few times. The DNA of the CDR3 is TGTGCCAGCAGCCCACGGGACAGGGGAGACCAAGAGACCCAGTACTTC. Encoded protein: CASSPRDRGDQETQYF. The chain uses TRBV4-2 and TRBJ2-5; the match to TRBD1 covers 10 bases. J was trimmed by 0 bases and V by 4 bases; bases with no gene match: 5. The CDR3 sequence is 16 residues long. Germline V gene data show CDR1 as LGHNA and CDR2 as YNFKEQ.

The rearrangement joins TRBV14 to TRBJ2-3, with D uncertain. This CDR3 is built from 17 residues. Germline CDR1 SGHDN, CDR2 FVKESK. With 0 bases removed from V and 6 bases from J, the gap between germline ends came to 19 bases. The CDR3 region has the DNA TGTGCCAGCAGCCAAGATCTCGGCGGAACCACCGGCGATACGCAGTATTTT. It translates to CASSQDLGGTTGDTQYF.

This clone was seen just once. The chain joins TRBV11-2 to TRBJ2-1, with 12 bases fitting TRBD2. Losses at the gene ends were 8 bases for V and 9 bases for J; bases not matched to a gene: 14. The CDR3 sequence is 16 residues long. CDR1 and CDR2 from the germline V gene are SGHAT and FQNNGV. This chain's CDR3 is CASFAGLAGELAEQFF. CDR3 nucleotides: TGTGCCAGCTTCGCGGGACTAGCGGGCGAGCTCGCTGAGCAGTTCTTC.

The V gene is TRBV11-2, the J gene TRBJ2-5; the match to TRBD2 covers 12 bases. J lost 4 bases, V lost 6 bases, and 6 bases had no gene match. The CDR3 extends over 15 amino acids. Germline CDR1 reads SGHAT; CDR2 reads FQNNGV. The CDR3 region has the DNA TGTGCCAGCAGACAACAGGGACTAGCGGGAGAGACCCAGTACTTC. Translation gives CASRQQGLAGETQYF.

This clone was recorded a few times. The V call is TRBV10-2, the J call TRBJ1-5; D gene ambiguous. Trimming removed 3 bases from V and 5 bases from J, with 5 bases in between. Per germline, CDR1 WSHSY and CDR2 SAAADI. The CDR3 consists of 12 residues. Here the CDR3 DNA reads TGCGCCAGCAGTGATAGGGATCAGCCCCAGCATTTT. Encoded protein: CASSDRDQPQHF.

This clone was counted between two and nine times. The chain combines TRBV27 with TRBJ2-5, with TRBD2 matching over 7 bases. The V and J ends lost 5 bases and 1 base, in that order; junction bases with no gene match: 7. The length of the CDR3 is 15 residues. CDR1 MNHEY and CDR2 SMNVEV come from the germline V gene (reference sequence). The CDR3 sequence is CASSLVGTIQETQYF. In DNA, the CDR3 is TGTGCCAGCAGTCTGGTCGGGACTATCCAAGAGACCCAGTACTTC.

In regard to this clone: The sample holds other DNA sequences that translate to the same CDR3. CDR3: CASSPRGGNEQFF. The CDR3 DNA reads as TGTGCCAGCAGCCCTAGAGGAGGGAATGAGCAGTTCTTC. V gene TRBV7-2 combines with J gene TRBJ2-1; D may be TRBD2 (6 bases). The CDR3 runs 13 residues. V lost 5 bases and J 7 bases, leaving 12 bases between the germline ends. Germline CDR1 is SGHTA and CDR2 is FQGNSA.

The chain is built from TRBV7-8 and TRBJ2-2; D is unresolved. The CDR3 covers 15 residues. Germline CDR1 reads SGHVS; CDR2 reads FQNEAQ. V dropped 2 bases and J dropped 0 bases, with 7 bases sitting between them. The CDR3 sequence: CASSLMGANTGELFF. The CDR3 DNA sequence: TGTGCCAGCAGCTTAATGGGTGCGAACACCGGGGAGCTGTTTTTT.

This clone was observed a few times. V and J are TRBV15 and TRBJ2-7, with TRBD2 as a possible D gene (7 bases). V was cut by 6 bases and J by 0 bases, with 15 bases left in between. This CDR3 has 15 amino acids. The germline V gene encodes CDR1 LNHNV and CDR2 YYDKDF (reference sequence). This chain's CDR3 is CATSVGGPSSYEQYF. The CDR3 coding sequence is TGTGCCACCAGTGTCGGGGGGCCTTCCTCCTACGAGCAGTACTTC.